Following are 14 T cell receptor beta chains from one sample sequenced in a study of tumor-infiltrating lymphocytes in localized non-small cell lung cancer. The repertoire was sequenced with immunoSEQ multiplex PCR; TCRdb's copy has only in-frame clones and lacks some. The data show roughly 9,000 clones, 60% to 80% seen once. Input material: lung tumor tissue. All receptors derive from a human donor with non-small cell lung cancer.

The J gene is TRBJ1-4, the V gene TRBV5-1; D uncertain. Trimming removed 0 bases at V and 8 bases at J, with 5 bases between. Germline V gene sequence: CDR1 SGHRS, CDR2 YFSETQ. This CDR3 spans 12 amino acids. The DNA of the CDR3 is TGCGCCAGCAGCTTGGATAGCGAAAAACTGTTTTTT. Protein: CASSLDSEKLFF.

The chain employs TRBV30 and TRBJ2-2; TRBD1 agrees at 8 bases. The CDR3 length is 14 residues. V dropped 4 bases and J dropped 5; count of bases not matched to a gene: 6. Germline values: CDR1 GTSNPN, CDR2 SVGIG (reference sequence). Here the CDR3 reads CAWTETGVTGELFF. CDR3 DNA: TGTGCCTGGACGGAGACAGGGGTTACCGGGGAGCTGTTTTTT.

The chain uses TRBV7-9 and TRBJ1-2; 8 bases are a match to TRBD1. Germline values: CDR1 SEHNR, CDR2 FQNEAQ (reference sequence). V trimming: 4 bases; J trimming: 0 bases; junction bases outside the gene matches: 7. This CDR3 spans 16 amino acids. The CDR3, as DNA: TGTGCCAGCAGCTCCCAAGAGGACAGGGCTAACTATGGCTACACCTTC. It specifies CASSSQEDRANYGYTF.

This chain connects TRBV5-8 to TRBJ1-5; D unclear. The CDR3 runs to 14 residues. In germline, CDR1 is SGHTS, CDR2 YDEGEE. The germline V and J ends were trimmed by 0 bases and 3 bases, with 7 bases remaining between them. CDR3 protein: CASSLEGFNQPQHF. The CDR3 bases are TGTGCCAGCAGCTTGGAGGGATTCAATCAGCCCCAGCATTTT.

The sample holds one count of this clone. The V gene is TRBV5-4, the J gene TRBJ2-2; TRBD2 might be the D (8 bases). The germline gives CDR1 SGHNT, CDR2 YYREEE (reference sequence). V dropped 4 bases and J dropped 4 bases, with 20 bases sitting between them. The CDR3 loop spans 17 amino acids. The CDR3, as DNA: TGTGCCAGCAGCCCAAGGGGGCTAGCGGGCCTCACCGGGGAGCTGTTTTTT. Its translation is CASSPRGLAGLTGELFF.

This clone came up once. The V gene is TRBV11-2, the J gene TRBJ1-2, with no clear D. Germline CDR1 reads SGHAT; CDR2 reads FQNNGV. This CDR3 contains 14 residues. Trimming took 1 base from V and 1 from J, leaving 7 bases between them. The CDR3 sequence is CASSLGSINYGYTF. The CDR3 DNA is TGTGCCAGCAGCTTAGGTTCTATTAACTATGGCTACACCTTC.

This chain connects TRBV6-1 to TRBJ1-2; D ambiguous. The CDR3 covers 13 residues. Germline lookup yields CDR1 MNHNS and CDR2 SASEGT. Trimming took 3 bases from V and 4 from J, leaving 9 bases between them. The CDR3 DNA sequence: TGTGCCAGCAGTGATTCGGTTGCCTATGGCTACACCTTC. Its translation: CASSDSVAYGYTF.

This clone has a handful of counts. The chain has TRBV2 and TRBJ1-2, with D possibly being TRBD1 (5 bases). Germline CDR1 reads SNHLY; CDR2 reads FYNNEI. The CDR3 is made up of 15 amino acids. Trimming removed 1 base from V and 4 bases from J, with 13 bases in between. The CDR3: CASSEGVRGGYGYTF. In DNA, the CDR3 is TGTGCCAGCAGTGAAGGGGTGAGGGGCGGCTATGGCTACACCTTC.

The chain joins TRBV6-6 to TRBJ2-5; tentative D call: TRBD2 (7 bases). V lost 0 bases and J 5 bases, leaving 16 bases between the germline ends. Germline CDR1 is MNHNY and CDR2 is SVGAGI (reference sequence). The CDR3 extends over 16 amino acids. CDR3 DNA sequence: TGTGCCAGCAGTTACTCCGTTTCAGGGGAGGGGGAGACCCAGTACTTC. It codes for CASSYSVSGEGETQYF.

V gene TRBV10-3 combines with J gene TRBJ1-5, with 7 bases matching TRBD1. J gave up 2 bases and V 3 bases, and 7 bases lay outside the gene matches. CDR3 length equals 16 residues. Per germline, CDR1 ENHRY and CDR2 SYGVKD. CDR3 amino acids: CAISDPYRGRNQPQHF. Here the CDR3 DNA reads TGTGCCATCAGTGACCCCTACAGGGGCCGCAATCAGCCCCAGCATTTT.

The V call is TRBV19, the J call TRBJ2-7; 14 positions agree with TRBD2. This CDR3 spans 16 amino acids. Looked up from germline, CDR1 is LNHDA and CDR2 is SQIVND (reference sequence). Germline trimming cut 3 bases from V and 4 bases from J; bases unmatched to any gene: 5. The CDR3 here is CASSIQGTSGSYEQYF. In DNA form, the CDR3 reads TGTGCCAGTAGTATTCAGGGGACTAGCGGGAGTTACGAGCAGTACTTC.

This chain links TRBV10-3 with TRBJ2-3, with TRBD1 as a possible D gene (6 bases). V lost 5 bases to trimming and J lost 0 bases, with 12 bases between them. Germline CDR1 is ENHRY and CDR2 is SYGVKD. The CDR3 spans 15 residues. This chain's CDR3 is CAISRTDRSTDTQYF. CDR3 nucleotides: TGTGCCATCAGTCGGACAGATCGGAGCACAGATACGCAGTATTTT.

The rearrangement uses TRBV19 and TRBJ2-2, with D uncertain. The CDR3 runs to 15 residues. Between the trimmed V and J ends, which lost 5 bases and 1 base, there was a span of 11 bases. In germline, CDR1 is LNHDA, CDR2 SQIVND (reference sequence). The CDR3 region is CASSAWAGNTGELFF. The CDR3 DNA reads as TGTGCCAGTAGTGCTTGGGCAGGGAACACCGGGGAGCTGTTTTTT.

V and J are TRBV30 and TRBJ1-5, with D possibly matching TRBD1 (6 bases). This CDR3 is built from 14 residues. The germline CDR1 and CDR2 sequences are GTSNPN and SVGIG (reference sequence). Trimming removed 1 base from V and 4 bases from J, with 11 bases in between. The CDR3 spells CAWSAGQPNQPQHF. The DNA of the CDR3 is TGTGCCTGGAGTGCAGGACAGCCGAATCAGCCCCAGCATTTT.